The present T cell receptor beta chain was sequenced within a study of Ad26.COV2.S vaccination and SARS-CoV-2 variants. Study at large: Donor participated within the Ad26.COV2.S arm of the COV1001 trial.

The repertoire was sequenced with immunoSEQ multiplex PCR; TCRdb's copy has only in-frame clones and lacks some. The sample lists hundreds of thousands of clones; more than 85% were seen once. V was clipped by 1 base and J by 8 bases, with 14 bases between them. This CDR3 comprises 15 residues. CDR1 is WNHNN and CDR2 is SYGVQD in the germline V gene (reference sequence). Treatment reported: roughly 19 received Ad26.COV2.S at low or high dose, single or two shots; 5 received placebo; per-sample allocation not given. Day 63 after the first injection of vaccine or placebo was the sampling time. Built on an Ad26 vector, the vaccine expressed Wuhan-strain SARS-CoV-2 spike.

The V gene is TRBV10-1, the J gene TRBJ1-4; tentatively, D is TRBD1 (5 bases). The receptor was isolated from a person between 18 and 65 years old who received the Ad26.COV2.S COVID-19 vaccine or a placebo. Sequenced material: peripheral blood, taken in a trial of Ad26.COV2.S vaccine versus placebo. CDR3 DNA: TGCGCCAGCAGTGAGTGGGGGAGGGTAAGCGAAAAACTGTTTTTT. This codes for CASSEWGRVSEKLFF.